These 28 T cell receptor beta chains came from one sample sequenced in a study of lymphopenia after photon versus proton radiotherapy. Data came from immunoSEQ multiplex PCR; TCRdb stores just in-frame clones and leaves some out. This table has approximately 170,000 clones, around 85% appearing once. Sequenced here: peripheral blood, sampled from a patient treated with photon-based radiotherapy. All receptors come from a man aged 45-60 years with gastric cancer.

This clone occurred once. The V call is TRBV30, the J call TRBJ2-3; 11 bases are a match to TRBD2. The V gene end was trimmed by 0 bases and the J gene end by 3 bases; junction bases not matched to a gene: 17. Per germline, CDR1 GTSNPN and CDR2 SVGIG (reference sequence). The CDR3 is 20 amino acids. The CDR3 here is CAWSVYAGGATSGSTDTQYF. The CDR3 DNA is TGTGCCTGGAGTGTATATGCCGGCGGAGCTACTAGCGGGAGTACAGATACGCAGTATTTT.

CDR3 sequence reads: CASSSGSKYEQYF. Written as DNA, the CDR3 is TGTGCCAGCAGTTCCGGGAGCAAGTACGAGCAGTACTTC. The gene calls are TRBV27 and TRBJ2-7; D may be TRBD2 (6 bases). CDR1 and CDR2 (germline): MNHEY, SMNVEV (reference sequence). V dropped 4 bases and J dropped 4 bases, with 11 bases sitting between them. The CDR3 is made up of 13 amino acids.

The chain is built from TRBV18 and TRBJ1-1, with D perhaps matching TRBD1 (5 bases). Germline CDR1 is KGHSH and CDR2 is LQKENI. The CDR3 length is 14 residues. V lost 4 bases and J 2 bases, leaving 11 bases between the germline ends. The CDR3 spells CASSRDGQNTEAFF. CDR3 nucleotide sequence: TGTGCCAGCTCACGGGACGGACAAAACACTGAAGCTTTCTTT.

J is TRBJ1-2 and V is TRBV28; D is uncertain. V was trimmed by 5 bases and J by 0 bases, leaving 16 bases between them. CDR1 is MDHEN and CDR2 is SYDVKM in the germline V gene. The CDR3 has 16 amino acids. The CDR3 nucleotides are TGTGCCAGCAGTCCCCGCGGGTTCGCCGCTAACTATGGCTACACCTTC. Translating it yields CASSPRGFAANYGYTF.

This chain connects TRBV27 to TRBJ2-5, with D possibly TRBD1 on 7 matching bases. The CDR3 has 13 amino acids. V gave up 5 bases and J gave up 5 bases, with 12 bases separating them. The germline V gene has CDR1 MNHEY and CDR2 SMNVEV (reference sequence). CDR3 in amino acids: CASSQQGRETQYF. CDR3 coding DNA: TGTGCCAGCAGTCAACAGGGGAGGGAGACCCAGTACTTC.

The chain recombines TRBV2 with TRBJ1-2; 8 nucleotides line up with TRBD1. Trimming took 6 bases from V and 8 from J; bases not matched to a gene: 8. Germline V CDR1 and CDR2: SNHLY, FYNNEI. The CDR3 loop spans 13 amino acids. The CDR3 loop is CASRRTGKEGYTF. For the CDR3, the DNA is TGTGCCAGCAGACGGACAGGGAAGGAAGGCTACACCTTC.

The chain carries TRBV5-4 and TRBJ2-1, with 8 positions matching TRBD2. This CDR3 is built from 15 residues. CDR1 is SGHNT and CDR2 is YYREEE in the germline V gene (reference sequence). Unmatched junction bases numbered 2, after V lost 2 bases and J lost 1 base. CDR3 in amino acids: CASSFSGSSYNEQFF. CDR3 nucleotide sequence: TGTGCCAGCAGCTTCAGCGGGAGTTCCTACAATGAGCAGTTCTTC. The full variable domain, rest sourced from reference TRBV5-4 and TRBJ2-1, is ETGVTQSPTHLIKTRGQQVTLRCSSQSGHNTVSWYQQALGQGPQFIFQYYREEENGRGNFPPRFSGLQFPNYSSELNVNALELDDSALYLCASSFSGSSYNEQFFGPGTRLTVL.

The rearrangement uses TRBV7-2 and TRBJ2-7; no clear D gene. Between the trimmed V and J ends, which lost 6 bases and 2 bases, there was a span of 11 bases. Germline V gene sequence: CDR1 SGHTA, CDR2 FQGNSA. The CDR3 extends over 13 amino acids. The CDR3 region is CASSIDRTYEQYF. The DNA of the CDR3 is TGTGCCAGCAGTATCGACCGTACCTACGAGCAGTACTTC.

This clone was found once. V and J are TRBV5-4 and TRBJ2-2; D unclear. The CDR3 runs 17 residues. Germline CDR1 and CDR2: SGHNT and YYREEE (reference sequence). Trimming stripped 3 bases from V and 0 bases from J, with 15 bases between. The CDR3 is CASSSPTAQANTGELFF. CDR3 bases: TGTGCCAGCAGCTCCCCAACGGCACAAGCGAACACCGGGGAGCTGTTTTTT.

The rearrangement joins TRBV5-1 to TRBJ2-3; D is perhaps TRBD2 (6 bases). The germline V gene encodes CDR1 SGHRS and CDR2 YFSETQ. Trimming stripped 4 bases from V and 8 bases from J, with 17 bases between. The CDR3 is 14 residues long. CDR3: CASSPHPGLFTQYF. Written as DNA, the CDR3 is TGCGCCAGCAGCCCCCACCCGGGACTTTTTACGCAGTATTTT.

The chain joins TRBV4-1 to TRBJ2-1; weak D call: TRBD2 (6 bases). V was clipped by 1 base and J by 8 bases, with 18 bases between them. CDR3 length: 16 residues. Germline CDR1 reads MGHRA; CDR2 reads YSYEKL. Written as DNA, the CDR3 is TGCGCCAGCAGCCAAGCCAACGGGGGTTCATCGTATGAGCAGTTCTTC. It translates to CASSQANGGSSYEQFF.

The rearrangement joins TRBV7-2 to TRBJ1-2; D not certain. Trimming removed 1 base at V and 6 bases at J, with 12 bases between. CDR1 is SGHTA, CDR2 FQGNSA, per germline. There are 14 residues in the CDR3. The CDR3 sequence: CASSLGLWWNGYTF. The CDR3 DNA follows: TGTGCCAGCAGCTTAGGCCTATGGTGGAATGGCTACACCTTC.

This clone was seen once. This chain joins TRBV27 and TRBJ1-5; 7 bases fit TRBD1. Germline V gene lookup returns CDR1 MNHEY and CDR2 SMNVEV (reference sequence). Unmatched junction bases numbered 6, after V lost 2 bases and J lost 5 bases. CDR3 length: 15 residues. CDR3 residues: CASSLQGGTYQPQHF. CDR3 nucleotides: TGTGCCAGCAGTTTACAGGGGGGAACGTATCAGCCCCAGCATTTT.

This chain joins TRBV30 and TRBJ2-1; D remains unclear. Per the germline V gene, CDR1 is GTSNPN and CDR2 is SVGIG (reference sequence). This CDR3 comprises 12 residues. The V end lost 5 bases, the J end lost 5 bases, and 10 bases lay between the germline ends. The CDR3 sequence: CAWGTVNNEQFF. The DNA for the CDR3 is TGTGCCTGGGGTACAGTCAACAATGAGCAGTTCTTC.

Points on this clone: Other DNA sequences from this sample encode an identical CDR3 as well. The gene calls are TRBV28 and TRBJ1-1; TRBD1 is a possible D gene (5 bases). CDR1 is MDHEN, CDR2 SYDVKM, per germline. The CDR3 has 13 residues. The V and J ends lost 3 bases and 4 bases respectively, with 9 bases between them. The CDR3 DNA follows: TGTGCCAGCAGTTTGAAGGGACGCACTGAAGCTTTCTTT. Translation: CASSLKGRTEAFF. The entire variable domain, with the rest obtained from reference TRBV28 and TRBJ1-1, is as follows: DVKVTQSSRYLVKRTGEKVFLECVQDMDHENMFWYRQDPGLGLRLIYFSYDVKMKEKGDIPEGYSVSREKKERFSLILESASTNQTSMYLCASSLKGRTEAFFGQGTRLTVV.

The chain links TRBV5-1 to TRBJ1-2; tentatively, D is TRBD1 (5 bases). The CDR3 totals 13 residues. V was trimmed by 2 bases and J by 3 bases, leaving 8 bases between them. In germline, CDR1 is SGHRS, CDR2 YFSETQ. CDR3 coding DNA: TGCGCCAGCAGCTTCTCACAGGACTATGGCTACACCTTC. Protein product: CASSFSQDYGYTF.

This CDR3 reads CASSRQGAYEQYF. For the CDR3, the DNA is TGTGCCAGCAGCCGACAGGGAGCCTACGAGCAGTACTTC. The chain is built from TRBV7-6 and TRBJ2-7; 7 nucleotides match TRBD1. The trim removed 5 bases at V and 2 bases at J, leaving 3 bases unmatched. The germline V gene has CDR1 SGHVS and CDR2 FNYEAQ. The CDR3 is 13 residues long.

This clone was counted only a few times. V gene TRBV29-1 combines with J gene TRBJ1-5, with no clear D. Germline V lookup: CDR1 SQVTM, CDR2 ANQGSEA. The CDR3 is 10 residues long. Trimming removed 6 bases at V and 11 bases at J, with 11 bases between. CDR3 in DNA: TGCAGCGTCCTTCTCGGGGCCCAGCATTTT. Amino acids: CSVLLGAQHF.

This clone was counted a few times. The chain recombines TRBV18 with TRBJ2-7; 13 bases align to TRBD2. Germline-derived CDR1 and CDR2 are KGHSH and LQKENI. The CDR3 has 17 residues. With 1 base clipped from V and 5 bases from J, the junction kept 8 bases outside the gene matches. The CDR3 region has the DNA TGTGCCAGCTCACCACAGGCACTAGCGGGAGGGCGGAACGAGCAGTACTTC. As protein: CASSPQALAGGRNEQYF.

The chain joins TRBV5-6 to TRBJ2-5, with a weak D call TRBD1 (5 bases). This CDR3 has 15 residues. Germline V lookup: CDR1 SGHDT, CDR2 YYEEEE. V lost 0 bases and J lost 4, with 13 bases in between. The CDR3 is CASSLVGRQGETQYF. DNA for the CDR3: TGTGCCAGCAGCTTGGTAGGCAGGCAGGGAGAGACCCAGTACTTC.

In its sample, this clone was seen once. Written as DNA, the CDR3 is TGTGCCAGCAGCTTGGCCTTCGGACAGGGGAGCATGAACACTGAAGCTTTCTTT. Translating gives CASSLAFGQGSMNTEAFF. The rearrangement uses TRBV5-4 and TRBJ1-1; TRBD1 matches 9 bases. The CDR3 sequence is 18 residues long. CDR1 is SGHNT, CDR2 YYREEE, per germline (reference sequence). The V and J ends lost 0 bases and 0 bases, in that order; junction bases with no gene match: 9. The full variable domain, rest sourced from reference TRBV5-4 and TRBJ1-1, is ETGVTQSPTHLIKTRGQQVTLRCSSQSGHNTVSWYQQALGQGPQFIFQYYREEENGRGNFPPRFSGLQFPNYSSELNVNALELDDSALYLCASSLAFGQGSMNTEAFFGQGTRLTVV.

The chain recombines TRBV25-1 with TRBJ2-2; 7 bases match TRBD1. The V segment lost 2 bases and the J segment 7 bases; nucleotides outside the gene matches: 7. CDR1 is MGHDK, CDR2 SYGVNS, per germline. The CDR3 spans 15 residues. The chain's CDR3 is CASSEPLGGGGELFF. CDR3 bases: TGTGCCAGCAGTGAACCTTTAGGGGGCGGCGGGGAGCTGTTTTTT.

The V and J genes are TRBV19 and TRBJ2-1; 8 bases are a match to TRBD2. CDR1 is LNHDA and CDR2 is SQIVND in the germline V gene (reference sequence). The CDR3 is 15 amino acids. The V and J ends lost 6 bases and 3 bases, in that order; junction bases with no gene match: 7. CDR3 DNA sequence: TGTGCCAGTAGCCCTCCCGGGACTAGCTACAATGAGCAGTTCTTC. Its translation is CASSPPGTSYNEQFF.

The V call is TRBV6-4, the J call TRBJ1-1; 9 positions agree with TRBD1. This CDR3 spans 12 amino acids. J gave up 8 bases and V 7 bases, and 5 bases lay outside the gene matches. The V gene's germline CDR1 is MRHNA and CDR2 SNTAGT. The DNA for the CDR3 is TGTGCCAGCATTGGGACAGGGTCGGAAGCTTTCTTT. This translates into CASIGTGSEAFF.

This clone appeared a single time. The genes are TRBV9 and TRBJ1-1; 7 nucleotides agree with TRBD1. Germline-derived CDR1 and CDR2 are SGDLS and YYNGEE. Trimming removed 4 bases from V and 3 bases from J; junction bases left unmatched: 9. The CDR3 runs 15 residues. This chain's CDR3 is CASSTDRVKDTEAFF. DNA of the CDR3: TGTGCCAGCAGCACAGACAGGGTTAAGGACACTGAAGCTTTCTTT.

The chain carries TRBV5-6 and TRBJ2-1, with a possible D match to TRBD2 (5 bases). The CDR3 runs 17 residues. Trimming shortened V by 0 bases and J by 7 bases, and 20 bases separated the two germline ends. The germline gives CDR1 SGHDT, CDR2 YYEEEE. The CDR3 sequence is CASSLVPLGGRSNEQFF. The CDR3 bases are TGTGCCAGCAGCTTGGTCCCTCTAGGAGGAAGGTCTAATGAGCAGTTCTTC.

The gene calls are TRBV7-8 and TRBJ2-3; D perhaps matches TRBD1 (5 bases). Per germline, CDR1 SGHVS and CDR2 FQNEAQ. The CDR3 runs to 16 residues. V was cut by 5 bases and J by 3 bases, with 18 bases left in between. The CDR3 loop is CASSPRPKGLTDTQYF. In nucleotides, the CDR3 is TGTGCCAGCAGCCCACGGCCCAAGGGGCTGACAGATACGCAGTATTTT.

This sequence joins TRBV28 and TRBJ1-4; 8 bases are a match to TRBD1. CDR1 is MDHEN, CDR2 SYDVKM, per germline. V dropped 10 bases and J dropped 5; count of bases not matched to a gene: 3. The CDR3 is made up of 12 amino acids. CDR3 sequence reads: CAIRGQNEKLFF. The CDR3 DNA sequence: TGTGCCATCAGGGGGCAAAATGAAAAACTGTTTTTT.